This T cell receptor (beta chain) was recorded in a study of blood T cell repertoires in COVID-19. Overall study context: COVID-19 samples from acute and convalescent phases originated in the United States, Italy and Spain. From T cells, B-cell-depleted T cells, or PBMCs came the material, which was cDNA or gDNA.

Data came from immunoSEQ multiplex PCR; TCRdb stores just in-frame clones and leaves some out. Of some 130,000 clones in the sample, 75% to 90% were seen once. With 5 bases removed from V and 7 bases from J, the gap between germline ends came to 14 bases. The CDR3 is made up of 13 amino acids. Sequencing used peripheral blood. The genes are TRBV12-3 or TRBV12-4 and TRBJ1-1, with D uncertain. The source of this sequence is a human donor in a cohort sampled during active COVID-19. The CDR3 region has the DNA TGTGCCAGCAGTCTAACCAGGTCGATTGAAGCTTTCTTT. This encodes CASSLTRSIEAFF.